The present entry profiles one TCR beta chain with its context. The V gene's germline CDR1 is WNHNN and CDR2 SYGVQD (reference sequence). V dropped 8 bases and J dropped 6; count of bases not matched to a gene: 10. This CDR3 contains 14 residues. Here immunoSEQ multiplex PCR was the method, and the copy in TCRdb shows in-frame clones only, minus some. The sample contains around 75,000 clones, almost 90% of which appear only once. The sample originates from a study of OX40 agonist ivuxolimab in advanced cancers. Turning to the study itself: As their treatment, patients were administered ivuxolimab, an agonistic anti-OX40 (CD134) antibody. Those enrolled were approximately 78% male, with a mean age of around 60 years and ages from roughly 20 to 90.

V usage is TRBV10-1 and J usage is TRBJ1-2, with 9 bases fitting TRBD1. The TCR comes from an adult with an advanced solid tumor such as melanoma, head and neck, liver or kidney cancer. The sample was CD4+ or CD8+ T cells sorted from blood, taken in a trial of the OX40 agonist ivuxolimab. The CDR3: CASPRRTGVNGYTF. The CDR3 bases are TGCGCCAGCCCACGGAGGACAGGGGTAAATGGCTACACCTTC.